This T cell receptor (beta chain) was captured in a study of beta chain features in type 1 diabetes. Study-wide results and caveats: There was a moderate but significant shortening of TCRB CDR3s in all four CD4+ subsets of Type 1 diabetes patients. Fewer insertions but more deletions were seen at VDJ junctions in type 1 diabetes patients. Overrepresentation of cells with high TCR expression could result from cDNA sequencing.

The study reverse transcribed the entire isolated RNA, so it sequenced expressed TCRB transcripts. TCRdb's table, derived via immunoSEQ multiplex PCR, lists solely in-frame clones and lacks some. The table records 95,000 to 150,000 clones, around 15% of them present only once. This clone came up a few times. The target antigen is unknown. Every sorted population was more than 95% pure. Germline V gives CDR1 MNHEY, CDR2 SMNVEV (reference sequence). Trimming left V 6 bases short and J 7 bases short, with 12 bases between. This CDR3 is built from 12 residues. Sequencing used central memory CD4+ T cells from blood. The J gene is TRBJ1-2, the V gene TRBV27, with D uncertain. The clonotype originates from a man younger than 35 with type 1 diabetes. The CDR3 DNA sequence: TGTGCCAGCAGGCCTCCTTTGGGTGGCTACACCTTC. Translating it yields CASRPPLGGYTF.